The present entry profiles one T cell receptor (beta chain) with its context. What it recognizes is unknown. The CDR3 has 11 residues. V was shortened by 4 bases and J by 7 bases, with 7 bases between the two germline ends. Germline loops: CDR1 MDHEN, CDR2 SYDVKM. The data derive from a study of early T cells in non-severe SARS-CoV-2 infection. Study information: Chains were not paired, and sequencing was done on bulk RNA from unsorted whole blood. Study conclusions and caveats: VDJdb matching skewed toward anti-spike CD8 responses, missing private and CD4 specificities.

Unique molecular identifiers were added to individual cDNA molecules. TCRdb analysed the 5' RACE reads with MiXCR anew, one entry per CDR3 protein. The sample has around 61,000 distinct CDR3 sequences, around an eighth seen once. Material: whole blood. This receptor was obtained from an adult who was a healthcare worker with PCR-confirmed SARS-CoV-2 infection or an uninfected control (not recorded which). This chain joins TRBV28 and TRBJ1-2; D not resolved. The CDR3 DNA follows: TGTGCCAGCAGTTCCTATGGTGGCTACACCTTC. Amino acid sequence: CASSSYGGYTF.